This note documents a single TCR beta chain sequence. This record comes from a study of cytomegalovirus exposure and HLA in healthy donors. V gave up 1 base and J gave up 6 bases, with 12 bases separating them. The CDR3 is 15 amino acids. CDR1 is LGHNA, CDR2 YSLEER, per germline. The PCR employed 60 Vbeta primers together with 13 Jbeta primers. Profiling relied on immunoSEQ multiplex PCR, and the TCRdb table lists in-frame clones only, not all of them. The sample records around 150,000 clones, just under 80% being singletons. The source is a man aged 30 to 45 in good health. The source material was PBMCs. V usage is TRBV4-3 and J usage is TRBJ1-4; D may be TRBD1 (5 bases). The CDR3 here is CASSQGWQGDEKLFF. The DNA of the CDR3 is TGCGCCAGCAGCCAAGGATGGCAGGGTGATGAAAAACTGTTTTTT.